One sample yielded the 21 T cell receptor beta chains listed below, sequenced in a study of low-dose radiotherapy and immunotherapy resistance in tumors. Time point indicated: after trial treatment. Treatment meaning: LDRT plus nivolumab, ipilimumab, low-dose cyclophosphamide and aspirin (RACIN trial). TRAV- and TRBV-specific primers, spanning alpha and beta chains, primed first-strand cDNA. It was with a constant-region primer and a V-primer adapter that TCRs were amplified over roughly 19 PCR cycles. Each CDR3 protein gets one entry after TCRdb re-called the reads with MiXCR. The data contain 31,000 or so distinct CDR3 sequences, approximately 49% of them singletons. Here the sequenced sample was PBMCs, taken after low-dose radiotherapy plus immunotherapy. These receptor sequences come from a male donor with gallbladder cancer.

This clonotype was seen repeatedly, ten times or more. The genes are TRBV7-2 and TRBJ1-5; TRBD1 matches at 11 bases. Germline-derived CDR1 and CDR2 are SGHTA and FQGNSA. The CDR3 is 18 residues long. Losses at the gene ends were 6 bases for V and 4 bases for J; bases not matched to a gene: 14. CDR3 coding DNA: TGTGCCAGCAGACGTGGACAGGGGGCGGTCTTGGAAAATCAGCCCCAGCATTTT. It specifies CASRRGQGAVLENQPQHF.

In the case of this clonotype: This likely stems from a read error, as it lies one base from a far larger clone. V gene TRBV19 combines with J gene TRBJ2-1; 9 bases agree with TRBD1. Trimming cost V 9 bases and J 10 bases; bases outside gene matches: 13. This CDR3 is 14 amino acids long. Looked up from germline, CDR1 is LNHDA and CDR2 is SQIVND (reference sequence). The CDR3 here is CASGLTGGAYEQFF. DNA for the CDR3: TGTGCCAGCGGACTAACAGGGGGCGCATACGAGCAGTTCTTC.

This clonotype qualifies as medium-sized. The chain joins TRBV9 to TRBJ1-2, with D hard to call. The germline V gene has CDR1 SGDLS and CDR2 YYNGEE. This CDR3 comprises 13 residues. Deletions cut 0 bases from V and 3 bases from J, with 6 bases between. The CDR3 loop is CASSVEQHYGYTF. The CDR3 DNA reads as TGTGCCAGCAGCGTAGAACAGCACTATGGCTACACCTTC.

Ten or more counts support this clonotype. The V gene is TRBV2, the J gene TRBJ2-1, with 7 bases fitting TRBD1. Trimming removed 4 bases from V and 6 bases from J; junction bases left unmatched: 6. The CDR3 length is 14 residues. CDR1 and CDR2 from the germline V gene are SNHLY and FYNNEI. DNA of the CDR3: TGTGCCAGCAGTGGCCGGACAGGCCGCAATGAGCAGTTCTTC. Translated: CASSGRTGRNEQFF.

CDR3 DNA: TGCAGCGTTGACCCCTCGCCCGGGCTCGACTATGGCTACACCTTC. Amino acid sequence: CSVDPSPGLDYGYTF. This sequence joins TRBV29-1 and TRBJ1-2; no definite D call. Trimming shortened V by 3 bases and J by 3 bases, and 17 bases separated the two germline ends. Per germline, CDR1 SQVTM and CDR2 ANQGSEA. The CDR3 totals 15 residues.

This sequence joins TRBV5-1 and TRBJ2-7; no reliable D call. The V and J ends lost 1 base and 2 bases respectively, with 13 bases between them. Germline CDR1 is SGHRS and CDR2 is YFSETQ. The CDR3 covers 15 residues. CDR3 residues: CASSLWLVEAYEQYF. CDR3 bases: TGCGCCAGCAGCTTGTGGCTAGTAGAAGCCTACGAGCAGTACTTC.

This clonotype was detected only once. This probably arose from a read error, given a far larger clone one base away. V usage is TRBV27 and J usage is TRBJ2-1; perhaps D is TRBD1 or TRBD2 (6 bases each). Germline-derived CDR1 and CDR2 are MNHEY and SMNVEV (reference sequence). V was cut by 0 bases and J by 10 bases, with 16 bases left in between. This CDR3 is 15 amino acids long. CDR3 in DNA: TGTGCCAGCAGTTTATCGGGGGGCGCCTCCTACGAGCAGTTCTTC. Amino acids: CASSLSGGASYEQFF.

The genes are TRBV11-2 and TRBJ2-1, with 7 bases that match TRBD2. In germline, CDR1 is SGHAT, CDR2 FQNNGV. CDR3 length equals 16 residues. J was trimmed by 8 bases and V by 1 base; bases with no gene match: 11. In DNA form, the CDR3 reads TGTGCCAGCAGCTTAGCGGGAGGACACAATGTCGATGAGCAGTTCTTC. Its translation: CASSLAGGHNVDEQFF.

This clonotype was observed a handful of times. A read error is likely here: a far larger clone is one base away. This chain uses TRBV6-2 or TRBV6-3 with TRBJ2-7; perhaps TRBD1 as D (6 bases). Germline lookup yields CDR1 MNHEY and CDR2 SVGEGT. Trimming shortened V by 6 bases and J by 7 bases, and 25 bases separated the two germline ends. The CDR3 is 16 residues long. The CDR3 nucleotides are TGTGCCAGCAGACCAGAGAAGACAGGTCTACTAAATGAGCAGTACTTC. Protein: CASRPEKTGLLNEQYF.

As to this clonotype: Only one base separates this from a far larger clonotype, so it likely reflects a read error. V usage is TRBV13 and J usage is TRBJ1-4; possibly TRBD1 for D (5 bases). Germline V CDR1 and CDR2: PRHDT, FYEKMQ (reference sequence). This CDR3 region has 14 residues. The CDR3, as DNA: TGTACCAGCAGCTGGGGGGCAACTAATGAAAAACTGTTTTTT. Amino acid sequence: CTSSWGATNEKLFF.

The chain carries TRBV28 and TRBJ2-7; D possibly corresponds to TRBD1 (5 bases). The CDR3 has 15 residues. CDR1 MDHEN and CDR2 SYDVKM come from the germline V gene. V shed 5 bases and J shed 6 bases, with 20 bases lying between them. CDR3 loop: CASSPGAQGLLEQYF. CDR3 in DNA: TGTGCCAGCAGTCCCGGTGCGCAGGGCTTGCTCGAGCAGTACTTC.

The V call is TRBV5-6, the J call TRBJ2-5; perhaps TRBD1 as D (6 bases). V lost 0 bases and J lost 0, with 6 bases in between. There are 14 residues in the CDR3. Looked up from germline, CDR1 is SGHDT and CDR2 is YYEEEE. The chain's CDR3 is CASSLGTDQETQYF. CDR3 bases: TGTGCCAGCAGCTTGGGGACAGACCAAGAGACCCAGTACTTC.

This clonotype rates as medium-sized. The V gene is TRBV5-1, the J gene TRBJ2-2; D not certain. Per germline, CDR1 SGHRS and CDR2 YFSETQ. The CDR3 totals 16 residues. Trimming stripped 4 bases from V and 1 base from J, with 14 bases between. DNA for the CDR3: TGCGCCAGCAGCCCGCTAGGTCCAGGGAACACCGGGGAGCTGTTTTTT. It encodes CASSPLGPGNTGELFF.

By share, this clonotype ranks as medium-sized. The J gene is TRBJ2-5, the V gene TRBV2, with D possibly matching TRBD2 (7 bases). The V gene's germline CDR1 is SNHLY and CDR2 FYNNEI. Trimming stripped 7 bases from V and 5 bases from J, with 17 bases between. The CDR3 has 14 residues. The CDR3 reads CASTRGSAGETQYF. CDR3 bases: TGTGCCAGCACCAGGGGCTCAGCGGGGGAGACCCAGTACTTC.

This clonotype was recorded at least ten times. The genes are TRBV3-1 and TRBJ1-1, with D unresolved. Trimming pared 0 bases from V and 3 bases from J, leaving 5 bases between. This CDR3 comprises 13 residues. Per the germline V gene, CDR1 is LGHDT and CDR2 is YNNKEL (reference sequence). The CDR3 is CASSQDPHTEAFF. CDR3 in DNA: TGTGCCAGCAGCCAAGACCCCCACACTGAAGCTTTCTTT.

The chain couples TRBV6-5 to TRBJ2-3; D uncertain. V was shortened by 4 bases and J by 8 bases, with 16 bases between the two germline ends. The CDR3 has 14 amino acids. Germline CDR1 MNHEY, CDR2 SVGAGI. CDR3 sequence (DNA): TGTGCCAGCAGTTCACGACATGGATGGCGTACGCAGTATTTT. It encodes CASSSRHGWRTQYF.

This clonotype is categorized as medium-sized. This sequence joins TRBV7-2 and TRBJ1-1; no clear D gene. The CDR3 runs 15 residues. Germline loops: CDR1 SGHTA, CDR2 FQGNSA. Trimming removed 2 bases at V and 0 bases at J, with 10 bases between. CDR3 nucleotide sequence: TGTGCCAGCAGCTTAAGCTCGGAGTTGAACACTGAAGCTTTCTTT. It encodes CASSLSSELNTEAFF.

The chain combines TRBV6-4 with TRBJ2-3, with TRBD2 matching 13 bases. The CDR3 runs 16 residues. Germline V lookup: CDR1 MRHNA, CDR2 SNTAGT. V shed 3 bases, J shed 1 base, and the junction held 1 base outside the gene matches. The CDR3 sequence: CASSEGTSGGTDTQYF. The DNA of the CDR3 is TGTGCCAGCAGTGAGGGGACTAGCGGGGGCACAGATACGCAGTATTTT.

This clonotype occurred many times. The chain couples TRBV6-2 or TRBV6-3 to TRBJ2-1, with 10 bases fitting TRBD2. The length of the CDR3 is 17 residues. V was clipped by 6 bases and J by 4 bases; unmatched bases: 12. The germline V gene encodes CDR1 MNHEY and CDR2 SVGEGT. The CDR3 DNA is TGTGCCAGCAGCCTCTCTTTGGAGACTAGCGGGTACAATGAGCAGTTCTTC. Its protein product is CASSLSLETSGYNEQFF.

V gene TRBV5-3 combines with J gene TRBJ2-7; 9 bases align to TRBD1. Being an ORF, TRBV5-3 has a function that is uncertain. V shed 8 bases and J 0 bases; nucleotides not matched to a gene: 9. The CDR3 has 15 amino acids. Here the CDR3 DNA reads TGTGCCAGCAGCGACAGGGGGATGAGCTCCTACGAGCAGTACTTC. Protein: CASSDRGMSSYEQYF.

In DNA, the CDR3 is TGTGCCAGCAGCAGGGCGCCCTACGAGCAGTACTTC. It codes for CASSRAPYEQYF. The V call is TRBV2, the J call TRBJ2-7; D might be TRBD1 (5 bases). Deletions cut 6 bases from V and 2 bases from J, with 8 bases between. The CDR3 is made up of 12 amino acids. From germline, CDR1 is SNHLY and CDR2 FYNNEI.